This TCR beta chain was captured in a study of neoadjuvant anti-PD-1 for oral cavity cancer. Looking at the study overall: Nivolumab at 3 mg/kg was mostly given biweekly, three to four doses, pre-surgery.

Most PBMC samples had around 480 ng input DNA in six replicates. TCRdb keeps only in-frame clones here, not all; method: immunoSEQ multiplex PCR. The sample has more than 15,000 clones, over 65% seen once. With 5 bases clipped from V and 9 bases from J, the junction kept 12 bases outside the gene matches. Looked up from germline, CDR1 is SGHDT and CDR2 is YYEEEE. The CDR3 consists of 15 residues. Cohort: HPV-negative, locally advanced oral cavity squamous cell carcinoma patients. The rearrangement links TRBV5-6 to TRBJ2-3, with 10 positions matching TRBD2. This TCR was sampled from a person aged 40-85 years with oral cavity squamous cell carcinoma. The specimen comprised PBMCs, sampled before nivolumab (anti-PD-1) treatment. CDR3 DNA: TGTGCCAGCAGTACCCAGCGGGAGGGCCGATCCACGCAGTATTTT. It yields the protein CASSTQREGRSTQYF.